This TCR beta chain was found in a study of blood T cell repertoires in COVID-19. Study-level information: Acute and convalescent COVID-19 samples came from the United States, Italy and Spain. PBMCs, B-cell-depleted T cells, or T cells were the source of the cDNA or gDNA that made up the material.

CDR1 is LGHNA, CDR2 YSLEER, per germline. J gave up 3 bases and V 4 bases, and 7 bases lay outside the gene matches. The length of the CDR3 is 15 residues. In the original analysis: Nucleated cell counts were estimated from reference gene primer amplification. Libraries were prepared by immunoSEQ multiplex PCR; TCRdb keeps only in-frame clonotypes and omits some of them. That table supplies the V and J calls and clone size; D and trimming were determined from the DNA. Of some 120,000 clones in the sample, 70% to 90% are singletons; the top ten hold around 2.3%. Sequencing input: peripheral blood. The receptor's source is a man aged 30-40 years with acute or convalescent COVID-19. The chain combines TRBV4-3 with TRBJ1-2; 8 bases map to TRBD1. CDR3 nucleotides: TGCGCCAGCAGCCGAGGACAGGGTGCGGACTATGGCTACACCTTC. Translation gives CASSRGQGADYGYTF.